This TCR beta chain derives from a study of beta chain features in type 1 diabetes. The overall study: Cells sorted and examined across all samples totaled approximately 110 million. Whole-study findings and limits: Shorter TCRB CDR3s, moderately but significantly so, marked every one of the four CD4+ subsets in Type 1 diabetes patients. Sequencing from cDNA could over-represent high-TCR-expressing cells.

Trimming stripped 6 bases from V and 2 bases from J, with 7 bases between. Per germline, CDR1 DFQATT and CDR2 SNEGSKA (reference sequence). This CDR3 has 11 amino acids. Each of the sorted populations had a purity greater than 95%. Reverse transcribing all isolated RNA meant expressed TCRB transcripts were sequenced. Only in-frame clones appear in the TCRdb table, and some are missing; sequencing was by immunoSEQ multiplex PCR. The sample has about 340,000 clones, about 14% seen once. A note on this clone: Its cognate antigen is unknown.

The sequence derives from a woman in her late teens or twenties with type 1 diabetes. The gene calls are TRBV20-1 and TRBJ1-2; D remains ambiguous. Sequencing was performed on naive CD4+ T cells from blood. CDR3 DNA sequence: TGCAGTGCCGGGTGGAACTATGGCTACACCTTC. Translated: CSAGWNYGYTF.